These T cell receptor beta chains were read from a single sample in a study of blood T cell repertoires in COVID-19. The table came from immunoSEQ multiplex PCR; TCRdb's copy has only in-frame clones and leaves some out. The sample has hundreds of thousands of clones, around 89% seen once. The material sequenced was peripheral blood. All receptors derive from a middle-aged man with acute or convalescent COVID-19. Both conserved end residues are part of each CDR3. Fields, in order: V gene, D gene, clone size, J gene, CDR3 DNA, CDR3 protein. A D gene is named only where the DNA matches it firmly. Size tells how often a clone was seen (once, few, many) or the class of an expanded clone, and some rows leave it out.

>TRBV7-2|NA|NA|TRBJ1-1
TGTGCCAGCAGCTCTGGCATGAACACTGAAGCTTTCTTT
CASSSGMNTEAFF
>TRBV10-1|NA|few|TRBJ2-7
TGCGCCAGCAGTGAAGGGGGCGAGCAGTACTTC
CASSEGGEQYF
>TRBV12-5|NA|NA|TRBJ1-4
TGTGCTAGTGGTTTGGGCTTAGGGGGGGGCCATGAAAAACTGTTTTTT
CASGLGLGGGHEKLFF
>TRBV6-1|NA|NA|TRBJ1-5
TGTGCCAGCAGTGAAGCGGGAGGAGGGAGGGTCAATCAGCCCCAGCATTTT
CASSEAGGGRVNQPQHF
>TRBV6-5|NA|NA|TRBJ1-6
TGTGCCAGCAGGGGCGGGACTTATAATTCACCCCTCCACTTT
CASRGGTYNSPLHF
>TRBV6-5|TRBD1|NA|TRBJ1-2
TGTGCCAGCAGTTACTCATCCTGGGACAGGATTGGCTACACCTTC
CASSYSSWDRIGYTF
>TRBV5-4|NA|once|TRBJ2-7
TGTGCCAGCTGCTATCCCGGTGCCTCCGAGCAGTACTTC
CASCYPGASEQYF
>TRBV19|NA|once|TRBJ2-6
TGTGCCAGTAGTTCAGGGACTTCTGGGGCCAACGTCCTGACTTTC
CASSSGTSGANVLTF
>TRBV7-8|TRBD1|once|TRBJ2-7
TGTGCCAGCAGCTTTAATCGACAGGGAAGGGGGAACGAGCAGTACTTC
CASSFNRQGRGNEQYF
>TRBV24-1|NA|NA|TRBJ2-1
TGTGCCACCAGTGACCCAGGGGGGTACAATGAGCAGTTCTTC
CATSDPGGYNEQFF
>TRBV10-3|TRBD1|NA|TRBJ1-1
TGTGCCATCAGTTCTTTCATGACAGGGCCGGCTTTCTTT
CAISSFMTGPAFF
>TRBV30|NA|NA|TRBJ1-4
TGTGCCTGGAGTAGCCAGCGAAATGAAAAACTGTTTTTT
CAWSSQRNEKLFF
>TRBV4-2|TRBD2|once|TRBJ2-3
TGTGCCAGCAGCCCTAATAGCGGGGGGGCCACGGATACGCAGTATTTT
CASSPNSGGATDTQYF
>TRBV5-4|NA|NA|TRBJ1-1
TGTGCCAGCAGCTTGGACTACGGGGACACTGAAGCTTTCTTT
CASSLDYGDTEAFF
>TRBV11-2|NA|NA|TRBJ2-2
TGTGCCAGCAGCTTACTCTTAGGGCAGGGTAACACCGGGGAGCTGTTTTTT
CASSLLLGQGNTGELFF
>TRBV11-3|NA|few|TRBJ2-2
TGTGCCAGCAGCTTCGATAAGAGCGGGGAGCTGTTTTTT
CASSFDKSGELFF
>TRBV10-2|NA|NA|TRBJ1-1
TGCGCCAGCAGTACCCTTCAGGGGGAAGCTTTCTTT
CASSTLQGEAFF
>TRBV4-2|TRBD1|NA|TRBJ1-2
TGTGCCAGCAGCTGGACAGGTGATGGCTACACCTTC
CASSWTGDGYTF
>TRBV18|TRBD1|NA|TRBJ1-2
TGTGCCAGCTCACCTCTCCGGGGACAGGGGCCCTATGGCTACACCTTC
CASSPLRGQGPYGYTF
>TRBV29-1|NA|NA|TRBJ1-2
TGCAGCGTTGATAAAGGCTACACCTTC
CSVDKGYTF
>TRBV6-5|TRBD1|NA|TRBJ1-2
TGTGCCAGCAGTCGACAGGGGGCAAATACCTTC
CASSRQGANTF
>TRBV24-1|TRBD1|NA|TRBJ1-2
TGTGCCACTTCGGACAGGTGGAACTATGGCTACACCTTC
CATSDRWNYGYTF
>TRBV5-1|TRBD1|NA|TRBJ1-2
TGCGCCAGCAGCTTTGACAGGGCCCCGTCGGGCTACACCTTC
CASSFDRAPSGYTF
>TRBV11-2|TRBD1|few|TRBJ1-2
TGTGCCAGCAGCTTAGCGGGGACAGGGGGCGGTGGCTACACCTTC
CASSLAGTGGGGYTF
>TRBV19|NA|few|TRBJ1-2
TGTGCCAGTGAGAAGGGGAACTATGGCTACACCTTC
CASEKGNYGYTF
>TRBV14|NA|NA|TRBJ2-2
TGTGCCAGCAGCCAAGTTTCGGGAATCGCCGGGGAGCTGTTTTTT
CASSQVSGIAGELFF